Below are 29 T cell receptor beta chains sequenced from a single sample in a study of cytomegalovirus exposure and HLA in healthy donors. Vbeta (60) and Jbeta (13) primers were used in the PCR. Using immunoSEQ multiplex PCR, the repertoire was profiled, and TCRdb retains in-frame clones only, with some absent. The repertoire consists of about 200,000 clones, with around 77% occurring once and the leading ten covering approximately 3%. The sequenced material came from PBMCs. The receptors here all came from a woman aged 25 to 39 in good health and CMV-seronegative.

The count of this clone is one. CDR3 protein: CASSAQGTDTQYF. CDR3 sequence (DNA): TGTGCTAGTTCGGCCCAGGGGACAGATACGCAGTATTTT. V gene TRBV30 combines with J gene TRBJ2-3; D is possibly TRBD1 (6 bases). This CDR3 is 13 amino acids long. CDR1 GTSNPN and CDR2 SVGIG come from the germline V gene (reference sequence). The variable domain in full, completed from reference TRBV30 and TRBJ2-3, reads SQTIHQWPATLVQPVGSPLSLECTVEGTSNPNLYWYRQAAGRGLQLLFYSVGIGQISSEVPQNLSASRPQDRQFILSSKKLLLSDSGFYLCASSAQGTDTQYFGPGTRLTVL.

The gene calls are TRBV27 and TRBJ1-1, with D maybe TRBD1 (5 bases). Germline CDR1 reads MNHEY; CDR2 reads SMNVEV (reference sequence). V dropped 1 base and J dropped 3 bases, with 12 bases sitting between them. The CDR3 consists of 15 residues. The CDR3 spells CASSLYPDTHTEAFF. The DNA of the CDR3 is TGTGCCAGCAGTTTATACCCGGACACCCACACTGAAGCTTTCTTT.

The chain combines TRBV5-1 with TRBJ2-1; 14 nucleotides match TRBD2. Germline trimming cut 4 bases from V and 7 bases from J; bases unmatched to any gene: 10. In germline, CDR1 is SGHRS, CDR2 YFSETQ. This CDR3 contains 17 residues. DNA for the CDR3: TGCGCCAGCAGCCAACATACCGGGACTAGCGGGAGTAATGAGCAGTTCTTC. Protein sequence: CASSQHTGTSGSNEQFF.

V gene TRBV6-6 combines with J gene TRBJ1-1; D ambiguous. In germline, CDR1 is MNHNY, CDR2 SVGAGI (reference sequence). V dropped 2 bases and J dropped 11 bases, with 15 bases sitting between them. The CDR3 covers 13 residues. CDR3 region: CASSYETARRAFF. CDR3 DNA sequence: TGTGCCAGCAGTTACGAGACCGCCCGGAGGGCTTTCTTT.

Details on this clone: Germline and junction disagree at one end, which may indicate a read error. This chain joins TRBV18 and TRBJ2-3; no clear D gene. CDR1 KGHSH and CDR2 LQKENI come from the germline V gene. The CDR3 sequence is 13 residues long. The CDR3 reads CASSPLGTDTQYF. In DNA form, the CDR3 reads TGTGCCAGCTCCCCACTCGGCACAGATACGCAGTATTTT.

A note on this clone: The junction shows a germline mismatch at one end, possibly a read error. This rearrangement joins TRBV7-2 to TRBJ1-2; 7 positions agree with TRBD1. From germline, CDR1 is SGHTA and CDR2 FQGNSA. The CDR3 covers 13 residues. CDR3 bases: TGTGCCAGCAGCCCGGACAGGAACTATGGCTACCCCTTC. This codes for CASSPDRNYGYPF.

The J gene is TRBJ1-5, the V gene TRBV19, with 7 bases identical to TRBD1. The CDR3 has 18 residues. Per germline, CDR1 LNHDA and CDR2 SQIVND (reference sequence). J was trimmed by 4 bases and V by 3 bases; bases with no gene match: 15. CDR3 sequence: CASSMSRREGAPNQPQHF. CDR3 DNA sequence: TGTGCCAGTAGTATGTCTCGGCGGGAGGGGGCGCCGAATCAGCCCCAGCATTTT.

This chain uses TRBV13 with TRBJ2-7; 11 bases line up with TRBD2. V was pared by 4 bases and J by 6 bases, with 11 bases of the junction left unmatched. Germline loops: CDR1 PRHDT, CDR2 FYEKMQ (reference sequence). The CDR3 has 16 amino acids. The CDR3 is CASSSHLSGGAPEQYF. The CDR3 bases are TGTGCCAGCAGCTCACATCTTAGCGGGGGGGCCCCCGAGCAGTACTTC.

The chain uses TRBV6-1 and TRBJ1-2, with a tentative D call TRBD1 (5 bases). The CDR3 extends over 13 amino acids. CDR1 and CDR2 (germline): MNHNS, SASEGT. V was clipped by 8 bases and J by 6 bases, with 16 bases between them. CDR3 region: CASRGGEVDGYTF. DNA for the CDR3: TGTGCCAGCCGGGGGGGGGAGGTTGATGGCTACACCTTC.

V is TRBV7-2 and J is TRBJ1-4; D remains unclear. This CDR3 has 15 amino acids. The ends were cut back, 4 bases at V and 0 bases at J, with 9 bases in the middle. The germline CDR1 and CDR2 sequences are SGHTA and FQGNSA. The CDR3 DNA follows: TGTGCCAGCAGCTCGCAGGCGTCAACTAATGAAAAACTGTTTTTT. It is translated as CASSSQASTNEKLFF.

This chain joins TRBV19 and TRBJ1-2; TRBD1 is a possible D gene (5 bases). This CDR3 has 15 amino acids. V was pared by 5 bases and J by 5 bases, with 18 bases between. CDR1 is LNHDA and CDR2 is SQIVND in the germline V gene (reference sequence). CDR3 in amino acids: CASSPNRPGGYGYTF. The DNA for the CDR3 is TGTGCCAGTAGTCCCAACAGACCGGGGGGATATGGCTACACCTTC.

The chain joins TRBV28 to TRBJ1-5; D unclear. Germline CDR1 is MDHEN and CDR2 is SYDVKM. The CDR3 runs 13 residues. The ends were cut back, 2 bases at V and 7 bases at J, with 9 bases in the middle. The CDR3 is CASSLPNRQPQHF. CDR3 DNA sequence: TGTGCCAGCAGTTTACCTAACCGGCAGCCCCAGCATTTT.

As DNA, the CDR3 is TGCGCCAGCAGTCGTCGGACTAGCGGGGGTCGGGGGCGGCAGTACTTC. Translating it yields CASSRRTSGGRGRQYF. The genes are TRBV23-1 and TRBJ2-5, with 13 positions matching TRBD2. TRBV23-1 is noted as an ORF with a role that remains uncertain. Trimming cost V 4 bases and J 11 bases; bases outside gene matches: 13. This CDR3 has 16 residues.

In its sample, this clone was seen a few times. V and J are TRBV5-6 and TRBJ1-1; D unresolved. The CDR3 has 14 amino acids. The V and J ends lost 2 bases and 4 bases respectively, with 12 bases between them. Germline loops: CDR1 SGHDT, CDR2 YYEEEE. CDR3 DNA: TGTGCCAGCAGCTTCCCGACTTTGAGCACTGAAGCTTTCTTT. Translating gives CASSFPTLSTEAFF.

This chain uses TRBV28 with TRBJ2-7, with 7 bases identical to TRBD1. The CDR3 loop spans 17 amino acids. V was pared by 3 bases and J by 4 bases, with 15 bases of the junction left unmatched. CDR1 and CDR2 from the germline V gene are MDHEN and SYDVKM. DNA for the CDR3: TGTGCCAGCAGTTTTTGGTTGAAGGGGGCCCCGCGATACGAGCAGTACTTC. Translating gives CASSFWLKGAPRYEQYF.

V is TRBV7-2 and J is TRBJ2-4; D gene unclear. Germline V CDR1 and CDR2: SGHTA, FQGNSA. This CDR3 has 13 amino acids. Trimming stripped 2 bases from V and 6 bases from J, with 8 bases between. This CDR3 reads CASSLYPGNIQYF. The CDR3 DNA follows: TGTGCCAGCAGCTTATATCCAGGAAACATTCAGTACTTC.

The chain uses TRBV6-1 and TRBJ2-2; 8 bases match TRBD2. Germline V gives CDR1 MNHNS, CDR2 SASEGT. The V segment lost 6 bases and the J segment 4 bases; nucleotides outside the gene matches: 7. The CDR3 sequence is 15 residues long. CDR3 in DNA: TGTGCCAGCAGGCGAGACGGGGGGGGCACCGGGGAGCTGTTTTTT. Protein sequence: CASRRDGGGTGELFF.

The V gene is TRBV7-9, the J gene TRBJ2-7, with 7 nucleotides matching TRBD1. With 5 bases clipped from V and 2 bases from J, the junction kept 6 bases outside the gene matches. This CDR3 is 14 amino acids long. CDR1 is SEHNR and CDR2 is FQNEAQ in the germline V gene (reference sequence). CDR3 in DNA: TGTGCCAGCAGCCTTGTGGGACAGCCCTACGAGCAGTACTTC. Amino acids: CASSLVGQPYEQYF.

As for this clone: The junction and the germline gene differ at one end; a read error may be behind it. The V call is TRBV7-9, the J call TRBJ1-4; a weak D match, TRBD1 (5 bases). CDR1 and CDR2 (germline): SEHNR, FQNEAQ (reference sequence). This CDR3 contains 16 residues. The CDR3 here is CSSSLPKEGYREKLFF. DNA of the CDR3: TGTTCCAGCAGCTTACCCAAGGAGGGGTATCGTGAAAAACTGTTTTTT. The full variable domain, in which reference TRBV7-9 and TRBJ1-4 provide the parts outside the CDR3, is DTGVSQNPRHKITKRGQNVTFRCDPISEHNRLYWYRQTLGQGPEFLTYFQNEAQLEKSRLLSDRFSAERPKGSFSTLEIQRTEQGDSAMYLCSSSLPKEGYREKLFFGSGTQLSVL.

This clone has a handful of counts. The chain uses TRBV19 and TRBJ2-3, with D maybe TRBD2 (5 bases). The CDR3 covers 15 residues. Per the germline V gene, CDR1 is LNHDA and CDR2 is SQIVND (reference sequence). Trimming stripped 0 bases from V and 6 bases from J, with 13 bases between. CDR3: CASSIDELASDTQYF. The CDR3 DNA is TGTGCCAGTAGTATAGATGAATTAGCGTCCGATACGCAGTATTTT.

This chain connects TRBV9 to TRBJ1-3; tentative D call: TRBD1 (6 bases). The CDR3 covers 15 residues. Trimming took 3 bases from V and 2 from J, leaving 12 bases between them. Germline-derived CDR1 and CDR2 are SGDLS and YYNGEE. The CDR3 DNA is TGTGCCAGCAGCGAGGGGGGGAAGGCTGGAAACACCATATATTTT. The encoded protein is CASSEGGKAGNTIYF.

Written as DNA, the CDR3 is TGTGCCAGCAGTGAAGGTCAGGTGATAACCTACGAGCAGTACTTC. Its translation: CASSEGQVITYEQYF. This chain links TRBV2 with TRBJ2-7; D unclear. The CDR3 runs to 15 residues. Trimming cost V 1 base and J 2 bases, with 12 bases left between them. Germline CDR1 reads SNHLY; CDR2 reads FYNNEI.

This rearrangement joins TRBV5-1 to TRBJ2-1; 9 bases map to TRBD2. Germline CDR1 reads SGHRS; CDR2 reads YFSETQ. CDR3 length: 16 residues. Trimming cost V 4 bases and J 4 bases; bases outside gene matches: 9. The CDR3 loop is CASSREAGGKYNEQFF. The CDR3 bases are TGCGCCAGCAGCCGCGAAGCGGGGGGAAAATACAATGAGCAGTTCTTC.

In its sample, this clone was seen a few times. The V call is TRBV6-5, the J call TRBJ2-7; 11 bases line up with TRBD1. Trimming at V came to 4 bases and at J to 4 bases, leaving 3 bases not matched to a gene. Germline V gene sequence: CDR1 MNHEY, CDR2 SVGAGI. The CDR3 covers 14 residues. CDR3 in amino acids: CASSFGTGGYEQYF. The DNA for the CDR3 is TGTGCCAGCAGTTTCGGGACAGGGGGATACGAGCAGTACTTC.

This rearrangement joins TRBV5-6 to TRBJ2-7; TRBD1 aligns across 7 bases. The V segment lost 4 bases and the J segment 12 bases; nucleotides outside the gene matches: 16. The CDR3 length is 14 residues. Germline CDR1 and CDR2: SGHDT and YYEEEE. CDR3 sequence reads: CASSPTGILQGSYF. DNA for the CDR3: TGTGCCAGCAGCCCTACGGGGATACTACAGGGGTCGTACTTC.

This chain uses TRBV29-1 with TRBJ2-3; D may be TRBD2 (5 bases). The CDR3 sequence is 14 residues long. Looked up from germline, CDR1 is SQVTM and CDR2 is ANQGSEA. The ends were cut back, 8 bases at V and 3 bases at J, with 18 bases in the middle. DNA of the CDR3: TGCAGCCCTGAGTCCCCGGGATCTACAGATACGCAGTATTTT. Translating it yields CSPESPGSTDTQYF.

The chain is built from TRBV20-1 and TRBJ2-5, with TRBD1 matching 9 bases. Trimming took 5 bases from V and 11 from J; bases not matched to a gene: 6. CDR1 and CDR2 (germline): DFQATT, SNEGSKA (reference sequence). The CDR3 contains 11 residues. The CDR3 loop reads CSAGTGGRQYF. For the CDR3, the DNA is TGCAGTGCTGGTACAGGGGGCCGTCAGTACTTC.

This clone was picked up one time. The sample has other DNA sequences that encode this CDR3 too. This sequence joins TRBV5-1 and TRBJ1-1; D is ambiguous. There are 14 residues in the CDR3. With 0 bases removed from V and 3 bases from J, the gap between germline ends came to 9 bases. The germline V gene has CDR1 SGHRS and CDR2 YFSETQ. As DNA, the CDR3 is TGCGCCAGCAGCTTGGGGCGGGGTGACACTGAAGCTTTCTTT. It specifies CASSLGRGDTEAFF.

V usage is TRBV21-1 and J usage is TRBJ2-1; the table's TRBD2 call for D was not verified on the DNA. TRBV21-1 is described as a pseudogene. The CDR3 has 16 residues. This CDR3 is CASSKRLAGTYNEQFF. The CDR3 nucleotides read TGTGCCAGCAGCAAAAGACTAGCGGGAACCTACAATGAGCAGTTCTTC.